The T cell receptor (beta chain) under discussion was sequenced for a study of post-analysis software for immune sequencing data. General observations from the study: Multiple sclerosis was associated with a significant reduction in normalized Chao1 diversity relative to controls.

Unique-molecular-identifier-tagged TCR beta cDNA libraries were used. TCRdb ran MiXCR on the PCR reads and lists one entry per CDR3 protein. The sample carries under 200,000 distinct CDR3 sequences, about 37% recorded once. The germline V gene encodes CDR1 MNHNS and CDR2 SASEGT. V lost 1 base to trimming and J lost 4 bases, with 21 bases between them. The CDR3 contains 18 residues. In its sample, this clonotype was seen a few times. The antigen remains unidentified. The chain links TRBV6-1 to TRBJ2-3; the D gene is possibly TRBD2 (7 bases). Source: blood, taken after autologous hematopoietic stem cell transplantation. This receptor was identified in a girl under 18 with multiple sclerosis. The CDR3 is CASSEVGGGAAAADTQYF. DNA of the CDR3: TGTGCCAGCAGTGAAGTAGGGGGAGGGGCGGCGGCTGCAGATACGCAGTATTTT.